Below are 14 T cell receptor beta chains sequenced from a single sample in a study of Ad26.COV2.S vaccination and SARS-CoV-2 variants. Documented treatment: about 20 received Ad26.COV2.S at low or high dose, single or two shots; five or six received placebo; per-sample allocation not given. The samples date from day 63 after the first vaccine or placebo injection. TCRdb's table, derived via immunoSEQ multiplex PCR, lists solely in-frame clones and lacks some. The table shows fewer than 800,000 clones, with 89% occurring only once. The sample consisted of peripheral blood, taken in a trial of Ad26.COV2.S vaccine versus placebo. The receptor set was obtained from a person aged 18 to 59 who received the Ad26.COV2.S COVID-19 vaccine or a placebo.

This chain connects TRBV7-2 to TRBJ1-1; D is unclear. The V and J ends lost 1 base and 4 bases respectively, with 10 bases between them. CDR3 length equals 14 residues. Germline CDR1 is SGHTA and CDR2 is FQGNSA. This CDR3 is CASSLVREGTEAFF. The CDR3 bases are TGTGCCAGCAGCTTAGTAAGGGAGGGCACTGAAGCTTTCTTT. Supplemented by reference TRBV7-2 and TRBJ1-1, the full variable domain reads GAGVSQSPSNKVTEKGKDVELRCDPISGHTALYWYRQSLGQGLEFLIYFQGNSAPDKSGLPSDRFSAERTGGSVSTLTIQRTQQEDSAVYLCASSLVREGTEAFFGQGTRLTVV.

This clone appeared a single time. This rearrangement joins TRBV11-2 to TRBJ2-7; 9 positions agree with TRBD1. CDR1 and CDR2 (germline): SGHAT, FQNNGV. The CDR3 contains 14 residues. J lost 1 base, V lost 7 bases, and 5 bases had no gene match. In DNA, the CDR3 is TGTGCCAGCACATCGACAGGGGGTTCCTACGAGCAGTACTTC. It encodes CASTSTGGSYEQYF.

The V call is TRBV30, the J call TRBJ1-1, with 8 bases fitting TRBD1. In germline, CDR1 is GTSNPN, CDR2 SVGIG (reference sequence). The junction had 9 bases not matched to a gene; V was cut back by 4 bases and J by 8 bases. The CDR3 runs to 13 residues. The CDR3 DNA reads TGTGCCTGGAAGGCAGGGGGCCTTTCCGAAGCTTTCTTT. Protein sequence: CAWKAGGLSEAFF.

This chain links TRBV6-1 with TRBJ2-7; a possible D gene is TRBD1 (6 bases). The CDR3 is 15 residues long. V was trimmed by 5 bases and J by 2 bases, leaving 16 bases between them. Germline-derived CDR1 and CDR2 are MNHNS and SASEGT. CDR3 sequence (DNA): TGTGCCAGCAGTTCCCGGGACAAGGGGGCCTACGAGCAGTACTTC. Translation gives CASSSRDKGAYEQYF.

The chain is built from TRBV7-6 and TRBJ2-7; 8 bases match TRBD2. The CDR3 sequence is 15 residues long. CDR1 is SGHVS, CDR2 FNYEAQ, per germline. V shed 1 base and J 0 bases; nucleotides not matched to a gene: 2. CDR3 region: CASSLGTSGSYEQYF. CDR3 in DNA: TGTGCCAGCAGCTTAGGTACTAGCGGCTCCTACGAGCAGTACTTC.

This chain uses TRBV2 with TRBJ2-5; D might be TRBD1 (6 bases). Per the germline V gene, CDR1 is SNHLY and CDR2 is FYNNEI. This CDR3 is built from 14 residues. Trimming cost V 4 bases and J 5 bases, with 14 bases left between them. CDR3 bases: TGTGCCAGCAGTGGTCAGGGGCTGGGGGAGACCCAGTACTTC. Amino acid sequence: CASSGQGLGETQYF.

The chain combines TRBV6-6 with TRBJ1-1; a possible D gene is TRBD1 (6 bases). CDR1 is MNHNY, CDR2 SVGAGI, per germline (reference sequence). V gave up 0 bases and J gave up 2 bases, with 10 bases separating them. The CDR3 has 15 residues. The CDR3 DNA reads TGTGCCAGCAGTTACTCCCCCAGGGGCAACACTGAAGCTTTCTTT. Amino acid sequence: CASSYSPRGNTEAFF.

The V gene is TRBV2, the J gene TRBJ2-3; the match to TRBD1 covers 9 bases. The CDR3 contains 15 residues. The trim removed 4 bases at V and 1 base at J, leaving 3 bases unmatched. In germline, CDR1 is SNHLY, CDR2 FYNNEI. CDR3 bases: TGTGCCAGCAGTGCTAGGACAGGGGGCACAGATACGCAGTATTTT. Translated, it gives CASSARTGGTDTQYF.

The V gene is TRBV5-6, the J gene TRBJ2-5; D is undetermined. The V end was cut by 0 bases, the J end by 0 bases, with 6 bases between. The CDR3 spans 14 residues. Germline-derived CDR1 and CDR2 are SGHDT and YYEEEE. The CDR3 DNA follows: TGTGCCAGCAGCTTGGTTCAGTACCAAGAGACCCAGTACTTC. Translating gives CASSLVQYQETQYF.

The chain joins TRBV12-3 or TRBV12-4 to TRBJ1-3; D is ambiguous. The CDR3 totals 13 residues. V lost 7 bases to trimming and J lost 3 bases, with 10 bases between them. The CDR3, as DNA: TGTGCCAGCACCGTACGGGTTGGAAACACCATATATTTT. Amino acids: CASTVRVGNTIYF.

This clone was seen just once. This chain links TRBV5-1 with TRBJ2-3; D may be TRBD1 (5 bases). Deletions cut 1 base from V and 2 bases from J, with 8 bases between. The germline CDR1 and CDR2 sequences are SGHRS and YFSETQ. This CDR3 has 14 residues. The CDR3, as DNA: TGCGCCAGCAGCTTGAGCAGGGCCACAGATACGCAGTATTTT. Its protein is CASSLSRATDTQYF.

The chain employs TRBV15 and TRBJ2-7; D possibly corresponds to TRBD1 (6 bases). CDR1 LNHNV and CDR2 YYDKDF come from the germline V gene (reference sequence). The CDR3 loop spans 15 amino acids. V lost 1 base and J lost 3, with 13 bases in between. Here the CDR3 reads CATSRVKFRGYEQYF. Here the CDR3 DNA reads TGTGCCACCAGCAGAGTAAAGTTCAGGGGCTACGAGCAGTACTTC.

This rearrangement joins TRBV4-3 to TRBJ2-1, with TRBD1 matching over 8 bases. The CDR3 has 14 amino acids. V trimming: 1 base; J trimming: 10 bases; junction bases outside the gene matches: 6. Germline loops: CDR1 LGHNA, CDR2 YSLEER. CDR3 bases: TGCGCCAGCAGCCAAGGAGGACAGGGTTACGAGCAGTTCTTC. Its protein is CASSQGGQGYEQFF.

In its sample, this clone was seen once. The rearrangement links TRBV24-1 to TRBJ2-1, with D perhaps matching TRBD1 (5 bases). CDR1 KGHDR and CDR2 SFDVKD come from the germline V gene. This CDR3 is built from 15 residues. V was pared by 3 bases and J by 9 bases, with 17 bases between. The CDR3 sequence: CATSDPKTAKIEQFF. The CDR3 DNA sequence: TGTGCCACCAGTGATCCGAAGACAGCGAAGATTGAGCAGTTCTTC.